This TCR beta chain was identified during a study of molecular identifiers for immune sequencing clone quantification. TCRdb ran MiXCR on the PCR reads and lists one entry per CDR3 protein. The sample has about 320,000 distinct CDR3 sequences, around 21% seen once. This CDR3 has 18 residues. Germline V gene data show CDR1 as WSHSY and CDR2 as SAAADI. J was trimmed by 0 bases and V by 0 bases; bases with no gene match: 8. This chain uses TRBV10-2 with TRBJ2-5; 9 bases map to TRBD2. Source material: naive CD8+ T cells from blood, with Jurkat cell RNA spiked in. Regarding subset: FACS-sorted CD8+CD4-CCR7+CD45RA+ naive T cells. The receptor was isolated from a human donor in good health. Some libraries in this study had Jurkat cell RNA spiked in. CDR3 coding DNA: TGCGCCAGCAGTGAGTCGCCCTGGACTAGCGCATACCAAGAGACCCAGTACTTC. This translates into CASSESPWTSAYQETQYF.